Listed below are T cell receptor beta chains from one sample, sequenced in a study of somatic mutations in T cells in chronic GVHD. The protocol was immunoSEQ multiplex PCR, while the TCRdb copy is restricted to in-frame clones and leaves out a portion. The sample records some 13,000 clones, roughly 75% being singletons. Sequencing was carried out using Vbeta20-negative CD4+ T cells from blood. The receptors derive from a male patient aged 50 to 59 with chronic graft-versus-host disease. Some T cells may have come from the graft donor. CDR3s include the opening cysteine and the closing phenylalanine or tryptophan. A D gene is named only where the DNA matches it firmly. Size is stated for part of the rows, as once, few or many counts, or as a class when the clone is expanded.

d_call j_call v_call clone_size cdr3_nt cdr3_aa
TRBD1 TRBJ2-7 TRBV18 . TGTGCCAGCTCACCAATCTCGACAGGGGTAGGCACATCCTACGAGCAGTACTTC CASSPISTGVGTSYEQYF
. TRBJ2-5 TRBV18 once TGTGCCAGCTCGTCTGAGGGCCGGGAGACCCAGTACTTC CASSSEGRETQYF
. TRBJ1-5 TRBV5-6 . TGTGCCAGCAGCCCGCTAGGTAGCAATCAGCCCCAGCATTTT CASSPLGSNQPQHF
TRBD2 TRBJ2-7 TRBV2 . TGTGCCAGCAGTGTAATTAGCGGGAACGGGGAGCAGTACTTC CASSVISGNGEQYF
TRBD2 TRBJ2-1 TRBV14 . TGTGCCAGCAGCCCCACTAGCGGGACCTACAATGAGCAGTTCTTC CASSPTSGTYNEQFF
. TRBJ2-5 TRBV27 . TGTGCCAGCAGTCTCCGACTAGGCGGTGAGACCCAGTACTTC CASSLRLGGETQYF
. TRBJ2-5 TRBV18 few TGTGCCAGCTCCCTGAGAGGAGGGGGCCCCCAAGAGACCCAGTACTTC CASSLRGGGPQETQYF
TRBD1 TRBJ2-1 TRBV5-4 . TGTGCCAGCAGGACCGGGACAGGGGGCTACAATGAGCAGTTCTTC CASRTGTGGYNEQFF
. TRBJ1-4 TRBV19 . TGTGCCAGTAGGAGGACAGAGCCTAATGAAAAACTGTTTTTT CASRRTEPNEKLFF
. TRBJ2-7 TRBV21-1 . TGTGCCAGCAGCCTCCCGCGAACTAGCGAAAGTAACTGTCGCTGGTACGAGCAGTACTTC CASSLPRTSESNCRWYEQYF
. TRBJ1-1 TRBV14 large TGTGCCAGCAGCCGCCATACAGGGTTGGCGAACACTGAAGCTTTCTTT CASSRHTGLANTEAFF
. TRBJ1-1 TRBV2 few TGTGCCAGCAGTGAAGGCGGAAACACTGAAGCTTTCTTT CASSEGGNTEAFF
. TRBJ2-1 TRBV9 . TGTGCCAGCAGCGCTAGGGGGGGCCTTTACAATGAGCAGTTCTTC CASSARGGLYNEQFF
. TRBJ2-1 TRBV18 . TGTGCCAGCTCACCAATGGTGACGACTTCTCCGGCCACCCCGGGTGAGCAGTTCTTC CASSPMVTTSPATPGEQFF
. TRBJ1-2 TRBV6-5 . TGTGCCAGCAGTTACTCGGGATCAGGGGCGTATTATGGCTACACCTTC CASSYSGSGAYYGYTF
TRBD1 TRBJ1-2 TRBV29-1 . TGCAGCGTGGCCGGGACAGAAACACTTTATGACTATGGCTACACCTTC CSVAGTETLYDYGYTF
TRBD1 TRBJ1-4 TRBV5-5 once TGTGCCAGCAGCTTAGGCGGGACAGGGGGTGCCGAAAAACTGTTTTTT CASSLGGTGGAEKLFF
. TRBJ1-2 TRBV2 . TGTGCCAGCACCAGAAACTATGGCTACACCTTC CASTRNYGYTF
. TRBJ2-1 TRBV2 once TGTGCCAGCAGTGAACGGCGGGGCTCCTACAATGAGCAGTTCTTC CASSERRGSYNEQFF
TRBD1 TRBJ1-2 TRBV2 . TGTGCCAGCGCGGGACAGCTTTGGGACGGTGGCTACACCTTC CASAGQLWDGGYTF
. TRBJ1-2 TRBV27 . TGTGCCAGCTCCCCGGGCGGGGTCCCAGCTAACTATGGCTACACCTTC CASSPGGVPANYGYTF
. TRBJ2-3 TRBV7-2 . TGTGCCAGCAGCCCGACCGGGACTGCGCAGTATTTT CASSPTGTAQYF
. TRBJ1-1 TRBV28 . TGTGCCAGCAGTTCCTACAGATACACTGAAGCTTTCTTT CASSSYRYTEAFF
. TRBJ1-6 TRBV5-6 . TGTGCCAGCAGCACTGGGGGGGGGCGAAATTCACCCCTCCACTTT CASSTGGGRNSPLHF
TRBD1 TRBJ2-3 TRBV11-2 . TGTGCCAGCAGCTTAATACAGGGGGATACGCAGTATTTT CASSLIQGDTQYF
TRBD2 TRBJ2-7 TRBV6-1 . TGTGCCAGCAGTGAAGAACTAGCGGGAGCGGGCCCATTTTCCAGCTCCTACGAGCAGTACTTC CASSEELAGAGPFSSSYEQYF
TRBD2 TRBJ2-1 TRBV6-6 . TGTGCCAGCAGCTGGACTAGCGGGGATGAGCAGTTCTTC CASSWTSGDEQFF
. TRBJ1-5 TRBV18 . TGTGCCAGCTCACCATTGGAGCTAAGTGGCAATCAGCCCCAGCATTTT CASSPLELSGNQPQHF
TRBD1 TRBJ1-2 TRBV2 once TGTGCCAGCAGTGAAATTGGGACAGGGGCTATTGGCTACACCTTC CASSEIGTGAIGYTF
. TRBJ2-2 TRBV11-2 few TGTGCCAGCAGCTTAGAGCCAGGCACCGGGGAGCTGTTTTTT CASSLEPGTGELFF
TRBD1 TRBJ2-5 TRBV28 . TGTGCCAGCAGTTTATTGGGACAGGGTGTGGAGACCCAGTACTTC CASSLLGQGVETQYF
. TRBJ2-5 TRBV25-1 . TGTGCTACGGGTGTAGGAAAGACCCAGTACTTC CATGVGKTQYF
. TRBJ1-1 TRBV5-5 . TGTGCCAGCAGCTTCGGGGTTTTCACTGAAGCTTTCTTT CASSFGVFTEAFF
TRBD1 TRBJ1-1 TRBV10-3 . TGTGCCATCAGGGGACAGGGGGCAATCATGAACACTGAAGCTTTCTTT CAIRGQGAIMNTEAFF
. TRBJ1-2 TRBV18 . TGTGCCAGCTCACCCGAGATGGGCTACACCTTC CASSPEMGYTF
TRBD1 TRBJ1-5 TRBV11-2 . TGTGCCAGCAGCCCAAACAGGGGGCGCAGCCAGCCCCAGCATTTT CASSPNRGRSQPQHF
. TRBJ1-2 TRBV5-6 . TGTGCCAGCAGCTCCCTCGGGGTGCTGGGAGGCTATGGCTACACCTTC CASSSLGVLGGYGYTF
. TRBJ1-1 TRBV6-6 . TGTGCCAGCAGTTACCGGCCAGGAACTGAAGCTTTCTTT CASSYRPGTEAFF
TRBD2 TRBJ2-2 TRBV5-4 . TGTGCCGGGGGACTAGCGGGACCGGGTAACACCGGGGAGCTGTTTTTT CAGGLAGPGNTGELFF
. TRBJ2-3 TRBV7-9 . TGTGCCAGCAGCACGGCAGGGATGCGGGGAGATACGCAGTATTTT CASSTAGMRGDTQYF
. TRBJ1-5 TRBV6-6 . TGTGCCAGCAGTTACTCGACAGGCGATCAGCCCCAGCATTTT CASSYSTGDQPQHF